These 32 T cell receptor beta chains originate from one sample sequenced in a study of T cell responses to AZD1222 COVID-19 vaccine. Only in-frame clones appear in the TCRdb table, and some are missing; sequencing was by immunoSEQ multiplex PCR. The data contain over 130,000 clones, more than 85% of them seen just once; the ten biggest clones take up roughly 3.3%. Specimen: peripheral blood, collected 28 days after the second AZD1222 dose. The source is an adult who received the AZD1222 COVID-19 vaccine.

The chain has TRBV5-1 and TRBJ1-1; D perhaps matches TRBD1 (5 bases). The CDR3 sequence is 13 residues long. Trimming cost V 2 bases and J 4 bases, with 9 bases left between them. Germline loops: CDR1 SGHRS, CDR2 YFSETQ. For the CDR3, the DNA is TGCGCCAGCAGCTTTCAGGGCGGCACTGAAGCTTTCTTT. This codes for CASSFQGGTEAFF.

The gene calls are TRBV5-6 and TRBJ1-2; D remains ambiguous. From germline, CDR1 is SGHDT and CDR2 YYEEEE. The V gene lost 1 base and the J gene lost 8 bases, with 9 bases spanning the gap. The CDR3 has 12 residues. The CDR3 reads CASSLKEVGYTF. The DNA of the CDR3 is TGTGCCAGCAGCTTGAAGGAAGTAGGCTACACCTTC.

V gene TRBV5-1 combines with J gene TRBJ2-5, with D unclear. V dropped 5 bases and J dropped 1 base, with 12 bases sitting between them. CDR1 and CDR2 (germline): SGHRS, YFSETQ. The CDR3 sequence is 14 residues long. In DNA form, the CDR3 reads TGCGCCAGCAGTGAATTACCTCTCCAAGAGACCCAGTACTTC. Translation gives CASSELPLQETQYF.

The chain joins TRBV7-8 to TRBJ2-1, with D tentatively TRBD1 or TRBD2 (5 bases each). V was pared by 3 bases and J by 8 bases, with 14 bases between. The CDR3 sequence is 14 residues long. Germline CDR1 and CDR2: SGHVS and FQNEAQ. CDR3 nucleotide sequence: TGTGCCAGCAGCTTCCTGAAGGGGAGCCATGAGCAGTTCTTC. Protein product: CASSFLKGSHEQFF.

CDR3 sequence reads: CASSPRAGGYTF. The CDR3 nucleotides are TGTGCCAGCTCCCCCCGGGCGGGTGGCTACACCTTC. The rearrangement uses TRBV2 and TRBJ1-2; D ambiguous. The CDR3 consists of 12 residues. CDR1 and CDR2 from the germline V gene are SNHLY and FYNNEI. The V gene lost 8 bases and the J gene lost 7 bases, with 14 bases spanning the gap.

The chain recombines TRBV27 with TRBJ2-5, with D hard to call. Trimming shortened V by 5 bases and J by 1 base, and 8 bases separated the two germline ends. Looked up from germline, CDR1 is MNHEY and CDR2 is SMNVEV (reference sequence). The CDR3 has 13 residues. DNA for the CDR3: TGTGCCAGCAGTCCGTCGACCCAAGAGACCCAGTACTTC. Protein sequence: CASSPSTQETQYF.

V is TRBV19 and J is TRBJ2-1; D unresolved. This CDR3 has 16 residues. Germline V gene lookup returns CDR1 LNHDA and CDR2 SQIVND (reference sequence). Between the trimmed V and J ends, which lost 8 bases and 5 bases, there was a span of 22 bases. CDR3 sequence reads: CASWGRARIFDNEQFF. The CDR3 nucleotides are TGTGCCAGTTGGGGAAGGGCTAGGATTTTTGACAATGAGCAGTTCTTC.

The rearrangement joins TRBV18 to TRBJ1-3, with D perhaps matching TRBD1 (6 bases). The CDR3 spans 16 residues. The germline gives CDR1 KGHSH, CDR2 LQKENI. The germline V and J ends were trimmed by 0 bases and 3 bases, with 12 bases remaining between them. Here the CDR3 reads CASSPPSQGIGNTIYF. The CDR3 bases are TGTGCCAGCTCACCACCGTCCCAGGGGATTGGAAACACCATATATTTT.

V gene TRBV4-3 combines with J gene TRBJ1-2, with 7 nucleotides matching TRBD1. V shed 3 bases, J shed 8 bases, and the junction held 6 bases outside the gene matches. Per germline, CDR1 LGHNA and CDR2 YSLEER. CDR3 length: 13 amino acids. As DNA, the CDR3 is TGCGCCAGCAGCCAGAGACAGGGTGGAGGCTACACCTTC. Protein sequence: CASSQRQGGGYTF.

CDR3 in DNA: TGTGCCAGCACCGCGGCCGGCGCGGGTGAGATCGAGCAGTACTTC. Residues: CASTAAGAGEIEQYF. The chain combines TRBV28 with TRBJ2-7; weak D call: TRBD2 (5 bases). The CDR3 is 15 residues long. V was cut by 7 bases and J by 6 bases, with 22 bases left in between. The germline V gene has CDR1 MDHEN and CDR2 SYDVKM.

This chain links TRBV10-3 with TRBJ1-1, with 10 nucleotides matching TRBD1. CDR1 ENHRY and CDR2 SYGVKD come from the germline V gene. V shed 6 bases, J shed 1 base, and the junction held 5 bases outside the gene matches. The CDR3 extends over 15 amino acids. The CDR3 sequence: CAIRPGQGRNTEAFF. The CDR3 DNA is TGTGCCATCAGGCCGGGACAGGGGAGGAACACTGAAGCTTTCTTT.

The V gene is TRBV11-3, the J gene TRBJ2-5, with TRBD1 matching over 11 bases. This CDR3 is 13 amino acids long. Germline-derived CDR1 and CDR2 are SGHNT and YENEEA. Losses at the gene ends were 4 bases for V and 7 bases for J; bases not matched to a gene: 2. DNA of the CDR3: TGTGCCAGCAGCTGGGGGACAGGGGGGACCCAGTACTTC. Translated: CASSWGTGGTQYF.

The CDR3 reads CASSETPAGGANYGYTF. DNA for the CDR3: TGTGCCAGCAGTGAAACCCCTGCAGGGGGAGCTAACTATGGCTACACCTTC. This rearrangement joins TRBV2 to TRBJ1-2; 7 nucleotides align to TRBD1. CDR3 length: 17 residues. From germline, CDR1 is SNHLY and CDR2 FYNNEI. V dropped 2 bases and J dropped 0; count of bases not matched to a gene: 9.

The chain links TRBV5-1 to TRBJ2-1; D uncertain. The V end lost 5 bases, the J end lost 3 bases, and 6 bases lay between the germline ends. CDR1 and CDR2 from the germline V gene are SGHRS and YFSETQ. The CDR3 contains 12 residues. The CDR3 is CASSLLYNEQFF. CDR3 coding DNA: TGCGCCAGCAGTCTTCTCTACAATGAGCAGTTCTTC.

The V and J genes are TRBV10-2 and TRBJ2-7, with D unclear. V was cut by 10 bases and J by 2 bases, with 9 bases left in between. This CDR3 comprises 11 residues. CDR1 WSHSY and CDR2 SAAADI come from the germline V gene. Here the CDR3 reads CATSSTYEQYF. In DNA form, the CDR3 reads TGCGCCACGAGTAGTACCTACGAGCAGTACTTC.

The DNA for the CDR3 is TGTGCCAGCAGCGTAGGGACAGGGGGCGGGGAGACCCAGTACTTC. Amino acids: CASSVGTGGGETQYF. V is TRBV9 and J is TRBJ2-5, with 11 positions matching TRBD1. Germline V gives CDR1 SGDLS, CDR2 YYNGEE. There are 15 residues in the CDR3. The ends lost 0 bases at V and 5 bases at J; junction bases unmatched: 3.

The gene calls are TRBV27 and TRBJ1-5, with TRBD1 matching over 8 bases. The CDR3 is 19 amino acids. CDR1 and CDR2 (germline): MNHEY, SMNVEV (reference sequence). The V gene end was trimmed by 5 bases and the J gene end by 1 base; junction bases not matched to a gene: 16. The CDR3 reads CASSPTMWGQAMSNQPQHF. CDR3 bases: TGTGCCAGCAGTCCGACTATGTGGGGACAGGCGATGAGCAATCAGCCCCAGCATTTT.

The V gene is TRBV11-2, the J gene TRBJ2-1; 10 bases are shared with TRBD2. This CDR3 is 11 amino acids long. Germline loops: CDR1 SGHAT, CDR2 FQNNGV. Trimming took 5 bases from V and 15 from J; bases not matched to a gene: 4. The CDR3 coding sequence is TGTGCCAGCAGCCTAGCGGGAGAGGGGTTCTTC. Translated: CASSLAGEGFF.

This rearrangement joins TRBV7-8 to TRBJ1-3; D uncertain. Trimming removed 5 bases at V and 10 bases at J, with 24 bases between. The CDR3 extends over 16 amino acids. In germline, CDR1 is SGHVS, CDR2 FQNEAQ. CDR3 loop: CASSRPGSRRSGTIYF. The CDR3 coding sequence is TGTGCCAGCAGCCGACCGGGATCCAGGCGCTCTGGAACCATATATTTT.

The chain joins TRBV30 to TRBJ1-2; 7 bases are a match to TRBD1. Germline values: CDR1 GTSNPN, CDR2 SVGIG (reference sequence). The CDR3 is 13 amino acids. V was clipped by 7 bases and J by 3 bases; unmatched bases: 8. In nucleotides, the CDR3 is TGTGCCTATTCGACAGGGTGGGACTATGGCTACACCTTC. Translating gives CAYSTGWDYGYTF. Complete variable domain (other parts from reference TRBV30 and TRBJ1-2): SQTIHQWPATLVQPVGSPLSLECTVEGTSNPNLYWYRQAAGRGLQLLFYSVGIGQISSEVPQNLSASRPQDRQFILSSKKLLLSDSGFYLCAYSTGWDYGYTFGSGTRLTVV.

The V and J genes are TRBV30 and TRBJ1-4; possibly TRBD1 for D (5 bases). The CDR3 covers 14 residues. The germline V and J ends were trimmed by 2 bases and 4 bases, with 11 bases remaining between them. Germline V gene data show CDR1 as GTSNPN and CDR2 as SVGIG (reference sequence). In nucleotides, the CDR3 is TGTGCCTGGAGTCGAGGGGTCGGTAATGAAAAACTGTTTTTT. This translates into CAWSRGVGNEKLFF.

A word on this clone: A junction end diverges from the germline sequence, so it may reflect a read error. The CDR3 nucleotides read TGTGCCAGCAGCGCCAGACAGGGGGCGGTTTATGACTACACCTTC. Translation: CASSARQGAVYDYTF. The chain has TRBV9 and TRBJ1-2; 10 bases fit TRBD1. The germline V gene encodes CDR1 SGDLS and CDR2 YYNGEE. CDR3 length: 15 residues. Full variable domain (outside the CDR3, taken from reference TRBV9 and TRBJ1-2): DSGVTQTPKHLITATGQRVTLRCSPRSGDLSVYWYQQSLDQGLQFLIQYYNGEERAKGNILERFSAQQFPDLHSELNLSSLELGDSALYFCASSARQGAVYDYTFGSGTRLTVV.

Only one count was recorded for this clone. This chain links TRBV30 with TRBJ1-4; 7 positions match TRBD1. V was clipped by 5 bases and J by 8 bases; unmatched bases: 11. This CDR3 has 14 residues. In germline, CDR1 is GTSNPN, CDR2 SVGIG (reference sequence). CDR3 region: CAWLVTGKDEKLFF. DNA of the CDR3: TGTGCCTGGTTGGTGACAGGGAAAGACGAAAAACTGTTTTTT.

This chain joins TRBV25-1 and TRBJ1-2, with 7 bases lining up with TRBD1. With V trimmed by 6 bases and J by 6 bases, 1 base remained unmatched. CDR3 length equals 11 residues. The germline CDR1 and CDR2 sequences are MGHDK and SYGVNS. CDR3 residues: CASSRGDGYTF. The CDR3 region has the DNA TGTGCCAGCAGCAGGGGGGATGGCTACACCTTC.

V gene TRBV2 combines with J gene TRBJ2-7; D uncertain. CDR1 and CDR2 from the germline V gene are SNHLY and FYNNEI. Trimming cost V 8 bases and J 3 bases, with 8 bases left between them. The CDR3 is 11 amino acids. In DNA, the CDR3 is TGTGCCAGCGGCTTCGACTACGAGCAGTACTTC. It specifies CASGFDYEQYF.

The chain employs TRBV28 and TRBJ1-1; no firm D call. Germline V lookup: CDR1 MDHEN, CDR2 SYDVKM. The length of the CDR3 is 13 residues. The germline V and J ends were trimmed by 7 bases and 5 bases, with 14 bases remaining between them. The DNA for the CDR3 is TGTGCCAGCATCACTGGGTCGGGGACTGAAGCTTTCTTT. Translating gives CASITGSGTEAFF.

The chain joins TRBV5-6 to TRBJ1-3; 7 nucleotides agree with TRBD1. This CDR3 comprises 14 residues. Germline loops: CDR1 SGHDT, CDR2 YYEEEE. Trimming took 2 bases from V and 6 from J; bases not matched to a gene: 5. The CDR3 loop is CASSLRGRENTIYF. The CDR3 DNA sequence: TGTGCCAGCAGCTTAAGGGGGCGTGAAAACACCATATATTTT.

In its sample, this clone was seen once. J is TRBJ2-7 and V is TRBV24-1; D gene unclear. This CDR3 contains 12 residues. Trimming took 3 bases from V and 3 from J, leaving 5 bases between them. From germline, CDR1 is KGHDR and CDR2 SFDVKD. For the CDR3, the DNA is TGTGCCACCAGTGATCGAAACTACGAGCAGTACTTC. This translates into CATSDRNYEQYF.

The V call is TRBV18, the J call TRBJ1-2; D ambiguous. V gave up 2 bases and J gave up 0 bases, with 7 bases separating them. From germline, CDR1 is KGHSH and CDR2 LQKENI. The CDR3 is made up of 14 amino acids. In DNA form, the CDR3 reads TGTGCCAGCTCACCAGAGGGCTCTAACTATGGCTACACCTTC. Its translation: CASSPEGSNYGYTF.

The chain is built from TRBV27 and TRBJ1-5; D gene ambiguous. This CDR3 has 13 amino acids. V lost 6 bases and J 4 bases, leaving 10 bases between the germline ends. The germline gives CDR1 MNHEY, CDR2 SMNVEV (reference sequence). CDR3 loop: CASRWTVNQPQHF. CDR3 nucleotides: TGTGCCAGCAGATGGACGGTAAATCAGCCCCAGCATTTT.

This clone was seen only once. The chain uses TRBV4-3 and TRBJ2-3; the match to TRBD1 covers 8 bases. V was pared by 0 bases and J by 1 base, with 15 bases of the junction left unmatched. Germline CDR1 is LGHNA and CDR2 is YSLEER. This CDR3 has 20 residues. Here the CDR3 DNA reads TGCGCCAGCAGCCAAGAGTGGACAGGGTATGATTATATGGGCACAGATACGCAGTATTTT. This encodes CASSQEWTGYDYMGTDTQYF.

The chain has TRBV19 and TRBJ1-5, with 12 bases fitting TRBD1. Germline-derived CDR1 and CDR2 are LNHDA and SQIVND (reference sequence). The J segment lost 2 bases and the V segment lost 8 bases, leaving 10 bases of the junction unmatched. The CDR3 consists of 17 residues. In DNA form, the CDR3 reads TGTGCCAGTGTCGGGACAGGGGGCTTTGTGGGCAATCAGCCCCAGCATTTT. Protein sequence: CASVGTGGFVGNQPQHF.